Listed here are 8 T cell receptor beta chains from one sample, sequenced in a study of shared clonotypes between healthy human individuals. Naive CD8 populations comprised CD45RO-negative cells positively selected for CCR7, excluding terminally differentiated effector memory CD45RA+ cells. Assay: immunoSEQ multiplex PCR; the TCRdb copy retains only in-frame clones and omits some. The sample includes a few hundred thousand clones, roughly 95% of them seen just once. The specimen was naive CD8+ T cells sorted from blood. The receptors stem from a woman aged 25 to 45 in good health.

CDR3 in DNA: TGTGCCAGCAACCGCCTTGGGGGGCGGGGAACTGAAGCTTTCTTT. This gives the protein CASNRLGGRGTEAFF. The V and J genes are TRBV7-8 and TRBJ1-1, with TRBD1 as a possible D gene (6 bases). Trimming stripped 7 bases from V and 5 bases from J, with 20 bases between. The CDR3 consists of 15 residues. Germline assignment: CDR1 SGHVS and CDR2 FQNEAQ.

The V call is TRBV11-2, the J call TRBJ2-2, with unresolved D. The CDR3 covers 12 residues. The ends were cut back, 4 bases at V and 5 bases at J, with 5 bases in the middle. Germline lookup yields CDR1 SGHAT and CDR2 FQNNGV. The chain's CDR3 is CASSYVTGELFF. In nucleotides, the CDR3 is TGTGCCAGCAGCTATGTGACCGGGGAGCTGTTTTTT. Using reference TRBV11-2 and TRBJ2-2 for the parts outside the CDR3, the full variable domain is EAGVAQSPRYKIIEKRQSVAFWCNPISGHATLYWYQQILGQGPKLLIQFQNNGVVDDSQLPKDRFSAERLKGVDSTLKIQPAKLEDSAVYLCASSYVTGELFFGEGSRLTVL.

V is TRBV6-9 and J is TRBJ1-1; 9 bases are a match to TRBD1. V shed 4 bases, J shed 1 base, and the junction held 16 bases outside the gene matches. Germline values: CDR1 MNHGY, CDR2 SVAAGI. The CDR3 contains 19 residues. The CDR3 here is CASSFRCGQGRITNTEAFF. The CDR3 nucleotides read TGTGCCAGCAGTTTCAGGTGCGGACAGGGGAGAATTACGAACACTGAAGCTTTCTTT.

The table lists this clone with a count of one. The J gene is TRBJ1-2, the V gene TRBV27; 8 bases fit TRBD1. This CDR3 is built from 14 residues. Germline CDR1 MNHEY, CDR2 SMNVEV (reference sequence). Trimming at V came to 6 bases and at J to 1 base, leaving 4 bases not matched to a gene. Here the CDR3 reads CASSYRGYNYGYTF. The CDR3 coding sequence is TGTGCCAGCAGCTACAGGGGGTATAACTATGGCTACACCTTC.

This clone was picked up one time. The chain joins TRBV28 to TRBJ2-3; D gene ambiguous. The V gene's germline CDR1 is MDHEN and CDR2 SYDVKM. The CDR3 extends over 17 amino acids. With 3 bases removed from V and 0 bases from J, the gap between germline ends came to 16 bases. The CDR3 DNA reads TGTGCCAGCAGTTTTATATTTCAAGACGGTAGCACAGATACGCAGTATTTT. This encodes CASSFIFQDGSTDTQYF.

The gene calls are TRBV4-1 and TRBJ1-1; a possible D gene is TRBD1 (6 bases). V lost 0 bases and J 0 bases, leaving 11 bases between the germline ends. The CDR3 totals 16 residues. Looked up from germline, CDR1 is MGHRA and CDR2 is YSYEKL. CDR3 bases: TGCGCCAGCAGCCAAGAATTAGGGACATTGAACACTGAAGCTTTCTTT. Translating it yields CASSQELGTLNTEAFF.

V gene TRBV27 combines with J gene TRBJ2-2, with 9 bases fitting TRBD1. V lost 5 bases, J lost 6 bases, and 7 bases stayed unmatched. Germline assignment: CDR1 MNHEY and CDR2 SMNVEV (reference sequence). The CDR3 covers 15 residues. CDR3 sequence (DNA): TGTGCCAGCAGTGGTGGGACAGGGCTGTCCGGGGAGCTGTTTTTT. Translation gives CASSGGTGLSGELFF.

The CDR3, as DNA: TGCGCCAGCAGCTTGTGGGGGGAGGCAGATACGCAGTATTTT. This translates into CASSLWGEADTQYF. The rearrangement joins TRBV5-1 to TRBJ2-3; TRBD2 is a possible D gene (6 bases). With 1 base removed from V and 4 bases from J, the gap between germline ends came to 10 bases. This CDR3 comprises 14 residues. The V gene's germline CDR1 is SGHRS and CDR2 YFSETQ.